The source of this TCR beta chain is a study of glioma-infiltrating T cells after dendritic cell vaccination. Overall study: Patients received three intradermal dendritic cell vaccine injections at biweekly intervals. Study findings and constraints: Survival was not directly related to TCR clonality in these patients. Only a small number of patients had complete blood and tumor samples.

The table came from immunoSEQ multiplex PCR; TCRdb's copy has only in-frame clones and leaves some out. The table has over 90,000 clones, roughly 79% seen once. To note about this clone: What it recognizes is unknown.

V was clipped by 6 bases and J by 4 bases; unmatched bases: 9. CDR1 is MNHNY and CDR2 is SVGAGI in the germline V gene (reference sequence). The CDR3 runs 15 residues. The TCR was taken from a human donor with glioblastoma. Sequencing used blood, obtained before dendritic cell vaccination. The J gene is TRBJ2-3, the V gene TRBV6-6; 8 bases map to TRBD2. The CDR3 region is CASSHGGELSDTQYF. CDR3 bases: TGTGCCAGCAGCCACGGGGGGGAGTTGTCAGATACGCAGTATTTT.